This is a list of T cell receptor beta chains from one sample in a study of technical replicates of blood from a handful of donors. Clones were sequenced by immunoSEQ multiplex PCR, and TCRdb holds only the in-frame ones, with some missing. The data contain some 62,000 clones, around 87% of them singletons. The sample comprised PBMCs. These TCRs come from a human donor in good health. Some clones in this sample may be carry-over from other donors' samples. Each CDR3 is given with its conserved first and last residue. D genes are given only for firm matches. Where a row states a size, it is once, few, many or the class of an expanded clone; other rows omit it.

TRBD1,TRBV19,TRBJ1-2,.,TGTGCCAGTAGTACTAGACAGGGGATGGGCTACACCTTC,CASSTRQGMGYTF
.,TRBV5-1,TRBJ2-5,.,TGCGCCAGCAGCTTGGACGTCGGACAGCAAGAGACCCAGTACTTC,CASSLDVGQQETQYF
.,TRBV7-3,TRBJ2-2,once,TGTGCCAGCAGCCAGGACAATGGGGCCACCGGGGAGCTGTTTTTT,CASSQDNGATGELFF
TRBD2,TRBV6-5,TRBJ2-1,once,TGTGCCAGCAGCCCGCGGGAGGCCGATGAGCAGTTCTTC,CASSPREADEQFF
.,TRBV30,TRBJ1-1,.,TGTGCCTGGAGTGTACAGCAGAACACTGAAGCTTTCTTT,CAWSVQQNTEAFF
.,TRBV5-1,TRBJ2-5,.,TGCGCCAGCAGCGTGGACTCTTCGGGGACCCAGTACTTC,CASSVDSSGTQYF
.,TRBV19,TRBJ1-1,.,TGTGCCAGTAGTACAGCCGGAGGTCCTGAAGCTTTCTTT,CASSTAGGPEAFF
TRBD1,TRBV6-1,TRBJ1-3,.,TGTGCCAGCAACGGCGGGCAGGGGGCCTACACCATATATTTT,CASNGGQGAYTIYF
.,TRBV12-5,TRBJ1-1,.,TGTGCTAGTGGCCGAGGGTGGACTGAAGCTTTCTTT,CASGRGWTEAFF
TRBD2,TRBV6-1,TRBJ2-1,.,TGTGCCAGCAGGGGACTAGCGGGGAGTACCAATGAGCAGTTCTTC,CASRGLAGSTNEQFF
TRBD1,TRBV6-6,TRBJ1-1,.,TGTGCCAGCAGTCCGTCGACAGGGTCACGTAACACTGAAGCTTTCTTT,CASSPSTGSRNTEAFF
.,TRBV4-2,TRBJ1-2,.,TGTGCCAGCAGCCAAGCAGGGGTTATTAGCTATGGCTACACCTTC,CASSQAGVISYGYTF
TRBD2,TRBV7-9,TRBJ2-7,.,TGTGCCAGCAGCTTAGTCGGGACTAGCGGTGAAGAGCAGTACTTC,CASSLVGTSGEEQYF
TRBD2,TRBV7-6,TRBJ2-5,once,TGTGCCAGCAGCCCAACGACTAGCGGACAAGAGACCCAGTACTTC,CASSPTTSGQETQYF
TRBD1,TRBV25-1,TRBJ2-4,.,TGTGCCAGCAGTGAATCGGGACAGATAAACATTCAGTACTTC,CASSESGQINIQYF
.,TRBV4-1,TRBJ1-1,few,TGCGCCAGCAGCGCTACCGGTGTCAGGATGAACACTGAAGCTTTCTTT,CASSATGVRMNTEAFF
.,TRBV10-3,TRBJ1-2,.,TGTGCCATCAGTGACCAGGGCTTGGGCTATGGCTACACCTTC,CAISDQGLGYGYTF
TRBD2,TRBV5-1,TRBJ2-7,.,TGCGCCAGCAGCCCTGTAGGCACTAGCGGGGGGAACTCCTACGAGCAGTACTTC,CASSPVGTSGGNSYEQYF
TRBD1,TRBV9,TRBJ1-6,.,TGTGCCAGCAGCTCGACGACAGGGGATAATTCACCCCTCCACTTT,CASSSTTGDNSPLHF
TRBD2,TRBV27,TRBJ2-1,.,TGTGCCAGCAGTTTGACAGCGCCGGGACTAGCGGGGGTAGCTGAGCAGTTCTTC,CASSLTAPGLAGVAEQFF
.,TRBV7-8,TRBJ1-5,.,TGTGCCAGCAGCCTCGAGACGAGGAGACAGCCCCAGCATTTT,CASSLETRRQPQHF
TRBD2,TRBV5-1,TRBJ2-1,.,TGCGCCAGCAGCGGGGAGCGGGGGGGCTATGAGCAGTTCTTC,CASSGERGGYEQFF
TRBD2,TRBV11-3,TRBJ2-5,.,TGTGCCAGCAGCTCGAGATCTAGCGGGAGGGCCGAAGAGACCCAGTACTTC,CASSSRSSGRAEETQYF
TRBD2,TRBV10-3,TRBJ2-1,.,TGTGCCATCAGTGAGCCGCCTGGAGAGACTAGCGGGAGCTACAATGAGCAGTTCTTC,CAISEPPGETSGSYNEQFF
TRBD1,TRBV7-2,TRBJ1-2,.,TGTGCCAGCAGCCCCGGGACAGGGGTGGCCTATGGCTACACCTTC,CASSPGTGVAYGYTF
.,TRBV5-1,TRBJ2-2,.,TGCGCCAGCATTGGCAGGGAAGGTACCGGGGAGCTGTTTTTT,CASIGREGTGELFF
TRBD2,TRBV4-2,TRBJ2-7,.,TGTGCCAGCAGCCAAGACAATAGCGGGGGCTTCTACGAGCAGTACTTC,CASSQDNSGGFYEQYF
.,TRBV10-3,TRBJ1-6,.,TGTGCCATCAGCAAAACCCCACAGGGTGGTTCACCCCTCCACTTT,CAISKTPQGGSPLHF
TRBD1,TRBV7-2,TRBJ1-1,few,TGTGCCAGCAGCTTCGGACAGGCAGGGAACACTGAAGCTTTCTTT,CASSFGQAGNTEAFF
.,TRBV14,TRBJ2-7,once,TGTGCCAGCAGCCAGTTAGGGGGAAAGCAGTACTTC,CASSQLGGKQYF
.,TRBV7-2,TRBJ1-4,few,TGTGCCAGCAGTATAGGAGTTGCAACTAATGAAAAACTGTTTTTT,CASSIGVATNEKLFF
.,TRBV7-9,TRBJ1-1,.,TGTGCCAGCAGCTTATTTGAGGGGAGGGGAGCTTTCTTT,CASSLFEGRGAFF
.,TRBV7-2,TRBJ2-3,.,TGTGCCAGCAGCCTTGGCTACGGGGATACGCAGTATTTT,CASSLGYGDTQYF
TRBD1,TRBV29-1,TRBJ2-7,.,TGCAGCGTCGCGACAGGGGGCGCATACGAGCAGTACTTC,CSVATGGAYEQYF
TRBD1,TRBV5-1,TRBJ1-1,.,TGCGCCAGCAGCCTAACCGGGACAGGGGCGGCTGAAGCTTTCTTT,CASSLTGTGAAEAFF
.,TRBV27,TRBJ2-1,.,TGTGCCAGCAGTAGGCAGGGTCCCCACAATGAGCAGTTCTTC,CASSRQGPHNEQFF
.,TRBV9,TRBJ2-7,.,TGTGCCAGCAGCGCGAGCTACGAGCAGTACTTC,CASSASYEQYF
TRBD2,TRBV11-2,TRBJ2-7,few,TGTGCCAGCAGCCACGTAGCGGGGGCCCACTCCTACGAGCAGTACTTC,CASSHVAGAHSYEQYF
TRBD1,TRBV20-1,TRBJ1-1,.,TGCAGTGCTATGGACAGGGAAGAAGCTTTCTTT,CSAMDREEAFF
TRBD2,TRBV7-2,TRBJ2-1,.,TGTGCCAGCAGCTCCGGAAGCGGGGGTTTAAACAATGAGCAGTTCTTC,CASSSGSGGLNNEQFF